The clone carrying this T cell receptor beta chain was observed a single time. Its cognate antigen is unknown. These data come from a study of T cells in localized non-small cell lung cancer. Study observations and caveats: Uninvolved adjacent lung had more T cell clonality than any other tissue, topping tumor. Longer overall survival was seen with higher T cell density measured in blood. Researchers found a median around 57 of the top 100 tumor clones in adjacent lung. The tumor had only one region sequenced, so heterogeneity remains possible.

The method was immunoSEQ multiplex PCR; TCRdb's version includes in-frame clones alone and lacks a portion of them. This sample yields about 40,000 clones, of which approximately 86% are seen a single time; approximately 3.6% belongs to the top ten. Germline lookup yields CDR1 SGHAT and CDR2 FQDESV (reference sequence). The CDR3 covers 15 residues. The V end was cut by 3 bases, the J end by 1 base, with 11 bases between. J is TRBJ2-3 and V is TRBV11-1; possibly TRBD2 for D (6 bases). Sequences were derived from peripheral blood, sampled before any cancer treatment. The source is a man aged 18-55 years with stage I lung adenocarcinoma. The CDR3: CASSFASVRTDTQYF. The CDR3 bases are TGTGCCAGCAGCTTTGCTAGCGTCCGCACAGATACGCAGTATTTT.